The next 14 T cell receptor beta chains were all read from a single sample in a study of cytomegalovirus exposure and HLA in healthy donors. Both 60 Vbeta primers and 13 Jbeta primers went into the PCR. Measured with immunoSEQ multiplex PCR; TCRdb has only the in-frame clones, and not every one. The sample includes some 180,000 clones, 65% to 85% of them seen just once. The sample taken for sequencing was PBMCs. All receptors come from a middle-aged man in good health and CMV-seropositive.

The chain employs TRBV19 and TRBJ2-7; 10 nucleotides align to TRBD2. This CDR3 has 16 amino acids. After removal of 1 base from V and 3 bases from J, the junction contained 6 bases not matched to a gene. CDR1 and CDR2 from the germline V gene are LNHDA and SQIVND (reference sequence). CDR3 sequence reads: CASSIVAGGSGYEQYF. CDR3 nucleotides: TGTGCCAGTAGTATAGTAGCGGGAGGCTCGGGCTACGAGCAGTACTTC.

V usage is TRBV6-5 and J usage is TRBJ1-5, with 8 bases that match TRBD1. This CDR3 is built from 13 residues. Unmatched junction bases numbered 7, after V lost 7 bases and J lost 8 bases. Germline CDR1 MNHEY, CDR2 SVGAGI. The chain's CDR3 is CASNQGAVEPQHF. DNA of the CDR3: TGTGCCAGCAACCAGGGGGCGGTTGAGCCCCAGCATTTT.

The chain recombines TRBV5-1 with TRBJ2-7, with 7 bases identical to TRBD2. V shed 4 bases, J shed 3 bases, and the junction held 7 bases outside the gene matches. The CDR3 contains 14 residues. Germline V lookup: CDR1 SGHRS, CDR2 YFSETQ. CDR3 sequence: CASSRGVGGYEQYF. CDR3 nucleotide sequence: TGCGCCAGCAGCCGGGGGGTCGGCGGCTACGAGCAGTACTTC. Complete variable domain (other parts from reference TRBV5-1 and TRBJ2-7): KAGVTQTPRYLIKTRGQQVTLSCSPISGHRSVSWYQQTPGQGLQFLFEYFSETQRNKGNFPGRFSGRQFSNSRSEMNVSTLELGDSALYLCASSRGVGGYEQYFGPGTRLTVT.

The chain couples TRBV19 to TRBJ1-2, with TRBD1 as a possible D gene (6 bases). The CDR3 is 15 residues long. The V end lost 4 bases, the J end lost 2 bases, and 14 bases lay between the germline ends. Germline V CDR1 and CDR2: LNHDA, SQIVND (reference sequence). The CDR3 nucleotides read TGTGCCAGTAGTAACCCGCGGGGGGCGAACTATGGCTACACCTTC. Protein product: CASSNPRGANYGYTF.

The chain recombines TRBV14 with TRBJ2-3; D is undetermined. CDR3 size: 12 residues. Trimming shortened V by 6 bases and J by 4 bases, and 8 bases separated the two germline ends. Germline V gene data show CDR1 as SGHDN and CDR2 as FVKESK. CDR3 DNA sequence: TGTGCCAGCAGTTACACGCCAGATACGCAGTATTTT. Translation gives CASSYTPDTQYF.

This sequence joins TRBV10-3 and TRBJ1-5; TRBD1 matches 7 bases. The length of the CDR3 is 15 residues. Germline V gene data show CDR1 as ENHRY and CDR2 as SYGVKD. V was clipped by 3 bases and J by 2 bases; unmatched bases: 4. CDR3 DNA: TGTGCCATCAGTGAAGGGGGCAAGGGCAATCAGCCCCAGCATTTT. Translation gives CAISEGGKGNQPQHF.

V usage is TRBV7-2 and J usage is TRBJ2-7; TRBD1 matches at 8 bases. V gave up 5 bases and J gave up 3 bases; unmatched junction bases: 6. The V gene's germline CDR1 is SGHTA and CDR2 FQGNSA. The length of the CDR3 is 14 residues. The CDR3 loop is CASSLGTGNYEQYF. CDR3 nucleotides: TGTGCCAGCAGCCTGGGGACAGGAAACTACGAGCAGTACTTC.

V usage is TRBV6-5 and J usage is TRBJ1-2, with D perhaps matching TRBD1 (5 bases). V was pared by 7 bases and J by 4 bases, with 19 bases between. The germline gives CDR1 MNHEY, CDR2 SVGAGI. This CDR3 comprises 15 residues. The CDR3 DNA reads TGTGCCAGCACCTCACAGGCACGAACGCCCTATGGCTACACCTTC. Its protein product is CASTSQARTPYGYTF.

This clone has only one observation. V and J are TRBV5-6 and TRBJ1-2; the D gene is possibly TRBD1 (6 bases). The V and J ends lost 4 bases and 2 bases respectively, with 12 bases between them. This CDR3 region has 14 residues. Germline CDR1 reads SGHDT; CDR2 reads YYEEEE. CDR3 DNA sequence: TGTGCCAGCAGCGACACAGGGTTAAACTATGGCTACACCTTC. It specifies CASSDTGLNYGYTF.

The genes are TRBV7-8 and TRBJ2-3, with 10 bases matching TRBD2. The CDR3 has 15 amino acids. The junction had 5 bases not matched to a gene; V was cut back by 5 bases and J by 3 bases. Per the germline V gene, CDR1 is SGHVS and CDR2 is FQNEAQ. The CDR3 DNA is TGTGCCAGCAGCGCCTTTAGCGGGAGGACAGATACGCAGTATTTT. This translates into CASSAFSGRTDTQYF.

This clone was counted a few times. The rearrangement uses TRBV7-9 and TRBJ2-2; 7 nucleotides match TRBD1. Germline V lookup: CDR1 SEHNR, CDR2 FQNEAQ (reference sequence). Trimming took 1 base from V and 5 from J; bases not matched to a gene: 1. The CDR3 covers 14 residues. The chain's CDR3 is CASSLEGATGELFF. CDR3 nucleotide sequence: TGTGCCAGCAGCTTAGAGGGGGCGACCGGGGAGCTGTTTTTT.

The genes are TRBV6-5 and TRBJ1-2, with 10 bases aligning to TRBD1. The CDR3 runs 13 residues. Germline CDR1 and CDR2: MNHEY and SVGAGI. After removal of 7 bases from V and 7 bases from J, the junction contained 6 bases not matched to a gene. This CDR3 is CASKGQGEGGYTF. In DNA, the CDR3 is TGTGCCAGCAAAGGACAGGGGGAGGGTGGCTACACCTTC.

The chain uses TRBV10-3 and TRBJ2-3; no firm D call. The CDR3 is made up of 15 amino acids. Deletions cut 5 bases from V and 3 bases from J, with 15 bases between. The germline V gene encodes CDR1 ENHRY and CDR2 SYGVKD. CDR3 amino acids: CAISWAVGRTDTQYF. The CDR3 DNA follows: TGTGCCATCAGTTGGGCAGTTGGCCGGACAGATACGCAGTATTTT.

The chain couples TRBV9 to TRBJ2-7, with TRBD1 matching over 8 bases. V gave up 3 bases and J gave up 5 bases; unmatched junction bases: 4. The CDR3 length is 13 residues. Germline V gives CDR1 SGDLS, CDR2 YYNGEE. CDR3 DNA sequence: TGTGCCAGCAGCGCAGGACAGGGCAACGAGCAGTACTTC. Residues: CASSAGQGNEQYF.